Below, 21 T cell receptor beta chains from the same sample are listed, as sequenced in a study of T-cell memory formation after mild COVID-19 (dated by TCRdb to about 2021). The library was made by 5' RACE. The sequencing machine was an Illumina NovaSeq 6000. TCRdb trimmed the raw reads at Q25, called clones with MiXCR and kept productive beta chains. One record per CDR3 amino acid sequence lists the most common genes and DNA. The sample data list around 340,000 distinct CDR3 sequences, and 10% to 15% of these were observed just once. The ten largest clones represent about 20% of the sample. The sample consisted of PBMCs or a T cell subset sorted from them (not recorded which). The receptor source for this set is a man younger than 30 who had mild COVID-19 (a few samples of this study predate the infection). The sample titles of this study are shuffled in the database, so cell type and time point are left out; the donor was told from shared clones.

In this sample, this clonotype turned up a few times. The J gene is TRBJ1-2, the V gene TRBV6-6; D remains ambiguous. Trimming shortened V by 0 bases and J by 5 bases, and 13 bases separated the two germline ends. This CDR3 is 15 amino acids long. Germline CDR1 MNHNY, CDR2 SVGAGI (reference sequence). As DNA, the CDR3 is TGTGCCAGCAGTTACTCGCCCGTCACTCTATATGGCTACACCTTC. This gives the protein CASSYSPVTLYGYTF.

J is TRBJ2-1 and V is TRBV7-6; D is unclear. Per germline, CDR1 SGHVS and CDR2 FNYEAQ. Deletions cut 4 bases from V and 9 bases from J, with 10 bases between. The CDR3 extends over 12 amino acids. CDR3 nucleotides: TGTGCCAGCAGCTCTACTTTGGCTGAGCAGTTCTTC. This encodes CASSSTLAEQFF.

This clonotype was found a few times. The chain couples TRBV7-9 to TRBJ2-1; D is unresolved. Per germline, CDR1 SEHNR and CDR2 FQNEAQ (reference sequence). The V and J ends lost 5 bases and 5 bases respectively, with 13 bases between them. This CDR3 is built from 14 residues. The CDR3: CASSQVSANNEQFF. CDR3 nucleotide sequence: TGTGCCAGCAGCCAGGTTAGTGCGAACAATGAGCAGTTCTTC.

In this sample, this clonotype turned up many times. The CDR3 nucleotides are TGTGCCAGCAGCCGGCGTGGACAGGGGGCCCCAGATACGCAGTATTTT. Protein product: CASSRRGQGAPDTQYF. The chain links TRBV4-2 to TRBJ2-3, with 11 bases lining up with TRBD1. J lost 4 bases, V lost 4 bases, and 7 bases had no gene match. From germline, CDR1 is LGHNA and CDR2 YNFKEQ. The CDR3 totals 16 residues.

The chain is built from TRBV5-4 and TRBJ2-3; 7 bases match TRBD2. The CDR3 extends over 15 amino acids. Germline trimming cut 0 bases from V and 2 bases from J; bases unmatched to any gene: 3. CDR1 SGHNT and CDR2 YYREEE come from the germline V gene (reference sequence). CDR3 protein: CASSLGGGITDTQYF. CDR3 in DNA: TGTGCCAGCAGCTTGGGCGGGGGAATCACAGATACGCAGTATTTT.

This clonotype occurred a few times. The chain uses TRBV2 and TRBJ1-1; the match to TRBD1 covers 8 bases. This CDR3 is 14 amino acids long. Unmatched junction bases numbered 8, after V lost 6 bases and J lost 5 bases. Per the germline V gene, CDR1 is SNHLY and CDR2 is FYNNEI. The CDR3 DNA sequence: TGTGCCAGCAGGCCCACAGGGGGTCGGACTGAAGCTTTCTTT. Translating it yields CASRPTGGRTEAFF.

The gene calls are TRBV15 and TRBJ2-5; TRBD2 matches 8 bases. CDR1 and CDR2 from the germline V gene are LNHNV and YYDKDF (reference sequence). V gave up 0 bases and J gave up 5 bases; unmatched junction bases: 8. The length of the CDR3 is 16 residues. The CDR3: CATSREASGPRETQYF. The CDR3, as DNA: TGTGCCACCAGCAGAGAGGCTAGCGGGCCTAGGGAGACCCAGTACTTC.

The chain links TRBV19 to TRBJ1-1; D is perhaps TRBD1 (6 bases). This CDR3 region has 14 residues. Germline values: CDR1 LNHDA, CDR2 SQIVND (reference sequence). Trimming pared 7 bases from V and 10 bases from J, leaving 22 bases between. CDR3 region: CASNTRGWGLGAFF. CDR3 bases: TGTGCCAGTAATACCAGGGGCTGGGGTCTAGGAGCTTTCTTT.

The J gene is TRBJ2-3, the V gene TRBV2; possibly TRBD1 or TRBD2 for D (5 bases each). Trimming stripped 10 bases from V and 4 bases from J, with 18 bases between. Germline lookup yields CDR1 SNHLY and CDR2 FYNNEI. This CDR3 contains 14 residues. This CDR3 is CAILRGHAADTQYF. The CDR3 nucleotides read TGTGCCATCCTCCGGGGCCACGCCGCAGATACGCAGTATTTT.

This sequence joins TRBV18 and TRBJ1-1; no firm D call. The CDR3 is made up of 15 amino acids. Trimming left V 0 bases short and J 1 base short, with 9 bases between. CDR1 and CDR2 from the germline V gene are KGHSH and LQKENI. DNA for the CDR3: TGTGCCAGCTCACCACCGGGAGGATCGAACACTGAAGCTTTCTTT. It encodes CASSPPGGSNTEAFF. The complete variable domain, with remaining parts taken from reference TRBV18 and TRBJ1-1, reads NAGVMQNPRHLVRRRGQEARLRCSPMKGHSHVYWYRQLPEEGLKFMVYLQKENIIDESGMPKERFSAEFPKEGPSILRIQQVVRGDSAAYFCASSPPGGSNTEAFFGQGTRLTVV.

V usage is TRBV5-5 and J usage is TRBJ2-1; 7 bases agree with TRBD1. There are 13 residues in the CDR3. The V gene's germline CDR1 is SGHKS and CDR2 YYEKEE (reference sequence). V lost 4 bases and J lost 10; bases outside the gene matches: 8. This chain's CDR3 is CASSQRGPREQFF. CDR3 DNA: TGTGCCAGCAGCCAAAGGGGGCCCAGGGAGCAGTTCTTC.

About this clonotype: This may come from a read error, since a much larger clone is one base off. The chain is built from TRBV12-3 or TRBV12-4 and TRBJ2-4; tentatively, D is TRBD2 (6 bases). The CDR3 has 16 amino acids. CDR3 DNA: TGTTCCAGCAGTTTCGAGTGGGGGGTAGCCAAAAACATTCAGTACTTC. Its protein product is CSSSFEWGVAKNIQYF.

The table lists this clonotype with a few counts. In nucleotides, the CDR3 is TGTGCCAGCAGCCAAGGAGGGCTAGCGGGGCCGTATTTT. Protein product: CASSQGGLAGPYF. This sequence joins TRBV14 and TRBJ2-3, with 9 bases identical to TRBD2. Germline CDR1 SGHDN, CDR2 FVKESK. Trimming at V came to 1 base and at J to 14 bases, leaving 7 bases not matched to a gene. This CDR3 region has 13 residues. The variable domain in full, with the rest retrieved from reference TRBV14 and TRBJ2-3, is EAGVTQFPSHSVIEKGQTVTLRCDPISGHDNLYWYRRVMGKEIKFLLHFVKESKQDESGMPNNRFLAERTGGTYSTLKVQPAELEDSGVYFCASSQGGLAGPYFGPGTRLTVL.

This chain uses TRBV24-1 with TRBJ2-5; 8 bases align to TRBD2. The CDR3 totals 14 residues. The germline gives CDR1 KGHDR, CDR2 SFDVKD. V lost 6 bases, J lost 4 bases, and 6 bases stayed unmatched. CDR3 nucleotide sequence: TGTGCCACCAGTACGGGGGGGTGGGGAGAGACCCAGTACTTC. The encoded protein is CATSTGGWGETQYF.

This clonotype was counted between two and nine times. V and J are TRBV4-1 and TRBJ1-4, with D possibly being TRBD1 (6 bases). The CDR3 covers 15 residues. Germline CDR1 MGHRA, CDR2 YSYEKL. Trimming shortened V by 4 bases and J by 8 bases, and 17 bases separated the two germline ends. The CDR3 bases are TGCGCCAGCAGCCGTACTAGGGGGGGCCGGGAAAAACTGTTTTTT. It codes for CASSRTRGGREKLFF.

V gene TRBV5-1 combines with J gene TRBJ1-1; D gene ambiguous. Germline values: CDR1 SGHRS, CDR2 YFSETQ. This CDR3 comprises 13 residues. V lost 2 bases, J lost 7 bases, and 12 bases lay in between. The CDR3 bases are TGCGCCAGCAGCTTTGGTGCCGAGGGTGAAGCTTTCTTT. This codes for CASSFGAEGEAFF.

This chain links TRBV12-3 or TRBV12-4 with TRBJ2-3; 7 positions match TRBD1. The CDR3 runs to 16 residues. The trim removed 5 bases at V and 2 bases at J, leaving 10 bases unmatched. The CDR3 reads CASSPRDSTYTDTQYF. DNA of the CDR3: TGTGCCAGCAGTCCTCGGGACAGCACTTACACAGATACGCAGTATTTT.

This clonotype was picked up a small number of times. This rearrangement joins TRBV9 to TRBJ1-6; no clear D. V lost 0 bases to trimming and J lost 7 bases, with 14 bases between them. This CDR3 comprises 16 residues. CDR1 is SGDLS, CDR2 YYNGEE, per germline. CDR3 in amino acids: CASSVAGEGNNSPLHF. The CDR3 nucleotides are TGTGCCAGCAGCGTAGCTGGGGAGGGAAACAATTCACCCCTCCACTTT. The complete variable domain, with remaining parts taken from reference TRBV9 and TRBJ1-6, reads DSGVTQTPKHLITATGQRVTLRCSPRSGDLSVYWYQQSLDQGLQFLIQYYNGEERAKGNILERFSAQQFPDLHSELNLSSLELGDSALYFCASSVAGEGNNSPLHFGNGTRLTVT.

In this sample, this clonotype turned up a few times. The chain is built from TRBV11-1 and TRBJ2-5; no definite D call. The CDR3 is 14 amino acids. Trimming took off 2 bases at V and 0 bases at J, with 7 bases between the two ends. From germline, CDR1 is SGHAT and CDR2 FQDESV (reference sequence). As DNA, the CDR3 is TGTGCCAGCAGCTTACTGGGATACCAAGAGACCCAGTACTTC. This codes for CASSLLGYQETQYF.

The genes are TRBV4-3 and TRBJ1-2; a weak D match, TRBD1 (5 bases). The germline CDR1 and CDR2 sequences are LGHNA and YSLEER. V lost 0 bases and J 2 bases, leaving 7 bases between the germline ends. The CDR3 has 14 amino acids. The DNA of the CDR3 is TGCGCCAGCAGCCAAGACGGGGGGAACTATGGCTACACCTTC. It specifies CASSQDGGNYGYTF.

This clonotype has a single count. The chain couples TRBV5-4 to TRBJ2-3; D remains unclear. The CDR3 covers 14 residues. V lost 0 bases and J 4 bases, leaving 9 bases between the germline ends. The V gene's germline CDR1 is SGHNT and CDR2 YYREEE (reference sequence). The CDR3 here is CASSLAWQADTQYF. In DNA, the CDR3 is TGTGCCAGCAGCTTGGCCTGGCAGGCAGATACGCAGTATTTT.